This TCR beta chain was identified during a study of cytomegalovirus exposure and HLA in healthy donors listed by TCRdb under 2017. Study-level background: An earlier analysis of several hundred of the donors reported more than 250 Gb of sequence data and roughly 110 million unique TCR beta sequences from about 180 million T cells. Donor age, sex, ethnicity and CMV serostatus were collected together with the repertoire data. Because of strong linkage in the cohort, four or five DR-DQ haplotypes were treated as single units for association and clustering. Of the roughly 400 genotyped donors, around 81% fell in the genetic ancestry cluster associated with self-reported Caucasian donors. Genome-wide SNP genotypes for about 65% of the roughly 700 donors were used in a later genetic analysis, which treated that subset as a discovery cohort. Besides the first cohort of around 670 subjects, a separate validation cohort made up of roughly 120 different subjects was used. Roughly 300 gigabases of sequencing data and 70 million to 100 million unique TCR sequences made up an early release that covered approximately 650 HLA-typed donors. The study aimed to test whether cataloging public T cell receptors could reveal signatures of past pathogen exposure. All discovery cohort repertoires had been generated on a single sequencing platform. The later analysis used no new phenotypic data to find candidate immune exposures, relying instead on TCR beta sequences and their occurrence across donors. On average, 235,054 unique TCR beta nucleotide sequences were sequenced per donor among 398 genotyped donors of the cohort, with roughly a sixth of those sequences being non-productive. Using immunosequencing, the study profiled T cell repertoires from around 670 subjects and related those repertoires to cytomegalovirus serostatus. To predict cytomegalovirus infection status, the study brought together high-throughput TCR immunosequencing, statistical association of individual TCRs with disease status, and machine learning. An earlier analysis of approximately 580 of the donors used high-throughput TCR beta sequencing to judge whether each TCR beta V gene segment behaved as functional or pseudogenic. HLA typing included class I and class II loci at four-digit resolution. The number of donors typed differed by locus, with 629-630 for A, B, C, DRB1 and DQB1, 522 for DQA1, about 610 for DPA1, and around 460 for DPB1. To study patterns of TCR occurrence, a later analysis re-analyzed previously published TCR beta repertoires from 500 to 850 donors and added high-resolution HLA genotyping. What the research found in general, with its limitations: In an earlier analysis of 450 to 750 of the donors, most TCR beta V segments appeared in productive rearrangements about 90% or about 30% of the time, broadly matching IMGT annotations. Roughly uniform sequencing depth across donors was assumed in presence/absence analyses, although this assumption may not hold. At a false discovery rate of 0.05, a later analysis linked some 17,000 TCR beta sequences to specific HLA alleles. Cytomegalovirus status was reported to be diagnosed by the classifier with high specificity and sensitivity in both the original and validation cohorts. The study listed 164 TCR beta chains as associated with cytomegalovirus. Most TCR sequences were observed very rarely across donors, whereas some public TCRs were present in many individuals. In a later analysis, the rate of TCR association differed among HLA loci, with DRB1 alleles having the most associated TCRs and HLA-C alleles having the fewest. In a later analysis, HLA-associated TCR beta chains showed more clonal expansion and lower generation probabilities than non-associated chains that were equally common. Some IMGT-functional V segments, including TRBV6-2 and TRBV6-3, could not be told apart with the 87-base-pair reads, so those segments were excluded. Three of the identified cytomegalovirus-associated TCR beta chains were confirmed in vitro to be specific for cytomegalovirus antigens. When HLA alleles, especially DR and DQ, strongly co-occurred, attributing TCR associations to individual alleles was difficult. Because HLA typing was missing for some donors at each locus, association tests included only the typed subset. According to the authors, the approach could potentially be generalized to other disease states and immunological phenotypes. The earlier analysis of about 600 of the donors excluded roughly 17 rarely observed V segments, including chromosome 9 orphons, because counts were too low. Only TCR beta chains were sequenced in this cohort, and the absence of alpha or paired-chain data limited detectable features. A further reported finding was that TCR beta sequences accurately predicted the HLA-A and HLA-B alleles for most subjects in the first cohort. According to a later analysis, most CMV-associated TCR beta chains appeared to be HLA-restricted, and the HLA associations seemed to be driven largely by CMV exposure. The only immune exposure information available for the cohort was CMV serostatus. Linkage disequilibrium might explain the correlated functional status among segregating V segments, but an unknown experimental factor could not be excluded. In a later analysis, several top co-occurrence clusters were reported to appear linked to parvovirus B19, influenza, CMV and Epstein-Barr virus. A later genetic analysis associated a missense DCLRE1C variant with V-gene and J-gene trimming of TCR beta chains, and an independent cohort replicated the association. A cluster of highly shared sequence variants was judged likely to represent a technical artifact of the sequencing pipeline. Compared with the roughly 600-donor mean, donors in an Asian-associated ancestry cluster had fewer N-insertions in productive TCRs, according to a later genetic analysis.

Its CDR3 holds 14 amino acids, cysteine through phenylalanine. The kept DNA is CDR3 alone, 42 bases in frame from the first base. V and J are trimmed by 4 bases and 7 bases, and the gene matches miss 5 bases of the junction. As encoded in the germline V gene, CDR1 is SNHLY while CDR2 is FYNNEI. In total, 666 healthy bone marrow donors made up the cohort. At the time of sampling, every cohort member was nominally healthy, though immune exposures that went unrecorded were likely present. The donor was CMV seronegative and was included in the group of hundreds of seronegative cohort members. A peripheral blood sample was provided by each donor, and peripheral blood mononuclear cells were used for TCR beta sequencing. The Qiagen DNeasy Blood Extraction Kit was used to extract genomic DNA from the blood cell samples. To note about this clone: Its antigen is unknown. No base qualities exist here, and no much larger clone lies one base off it.

Preparation of the library involved the immunoSEQ multiplex PCR assay. The multiplex PCR relied on a mix of 60 forward primers for TCR Vbeta segments and 13 reverse primers for TCR Jbeta segments. The CDR3 region of rearranged TCR beta genes was amplified from genomic DNA with a multiplex PCR assay. On the Illumina HiSeq System, the amplified TCR beta libraries were sequenced as 87-base-pair reads. On the authors' methods: In a later analysis, tens of millions of unique TCR beta chains were counted across the 650 to 700 repertoires, and roughly 10 million of these chains were shared by at least two donors. Raw reads were error-corrected and collapsed into unique sequences by a nearest-neighbor algorithm in which closely related sequences were merged to remove PCR and sequencing errors. CDR3 sequences were aligned to IMGT reference sequences to assign V, D and J gene segments. Each retained sequence needed at least a six-nucleotide match to both a V gene segment and a J gene segment. Rearrangements were classified as productive when the CDR3 lacked stop codons and remained in frame with V and J, and all other rearrangements were classified as non-productive. Following IMGT convention, CDR3 was defined as the stretch from the second conserved V-encoded cysteine up to the conserved J-encoded phenylalanine. In an earlier analysis of just under 600 of the donors, sequences lacking an unambiguous match to a single V gene segment were excluded. An earlier analysis of approximately 590 of the donors called V segments functional above 56.7% productive rearrangements and segregating when the between-donor standard deviation exceeded 5%. A statistical classification framework was built for diagnosing cytomegalovirus status from the catalog of TCR beta chain sequences. In a later analysis, TCR nucleotide sequences were compared against IMGT/GENE-DB human TR gene sequences so that V and J genes could be assigned. The TCRdist pipeline was used in a later analysis to assign CDR3 sequences and most-parsimonious VDJ recombination scenarios. A later analysis defined each TCR beta chain by its CDR3 amino acid sequence plus V-gene family, and excluded reads lacking a unique V-gene family. To address suspected cross-contamination and a sequencing artifact, a later analysis removed approximately 600 highly shared, low-generation-probability nucleotide sequences. A later analysis calculated a clonal expansion index for each public chain from normalized within-repertoire ranks of inferred template counts. In a later analysis, generation probabilities were computed with a VDJ recombination model fitted to out-of-frame rearrangements, and the resulting probabilities were checked against IGoR. In a later analysis, hypergeometric tests were used to score TCR-TCR, TCR-HLA and TCR-CMV co-occurrence, with a repertoire-size bias correction applied to TCR pairs. A later analysis estimated false discovery rates by permuting HLA or CMV assignments 20 times. A later analysis grouped co-occurring TCRs with DBSCAN, adding TCRdist sequence similarity when clustering within HLA-allele-positive subsets. Repertoires with fewer than 30,000 or more than 120,000 public chains were left out of co-occurrence clustering, as were about five repertoires with anomalous nucleotide sharing. TCRdb mirrors the immuneACCESS table, restricted to in-frame sequences. Some clones are absent from its copies; in checked studies, under half trace to an unresolved V gene, and the reason for the others is unknown. That table is the source of V, J and clone size, and D and trimming were worked out from the DNA. This sample lists around 150,000 clones; roughly three quarters were detected once. In total, the top ten clones hold 2% to 2.5% of the sample.

What was sequenced was PBMCs. Recombination connected TRBV2 to TRBJ2-1; 9 nucleotides in the junction match TRBD2. The clonotype originates from a man between 25 and 39 years old in good health and CMV-seronegative. The CDR3 reads as follows: CASSGRTSENEQFF. The base sequence is TGTGCCAGCAGTGGGAGGACTAGCGAAAATGAGCAGTTCTTC.